The 20 T cell receptor beta chains given below trace back to one sample, sequenced in a study of blood T cell repertoires in COVID-19. Repertoires were generated with immunoSEQ multiplex PCR, while TCRdb's copy carries only in-frame clones and drops some. The profile shows some 140,000 clones, about 90% of them singletons. The sequencing sample was made of peripheral blood. These receptors were taken from a man aged 45-65 years with acute or convalescent COVID-19.

The chain recombines TRBV18 with TRBJ1-1; possible D gene TRBD1, 6 bases. The CDR3 has 15 amino acids. The germline gives CDR1 KGHSH, CDR2 LQKENI. Deletions cut 2 bases from V and 2 bases from J, with 12 bases between. In nucleotides, the CDR3 is TGTGCCAGCTCACCATCGGACAGAGAAAACACTGAAGCTTTCTTT. Amino acids: CASSPSDRENTEAFF.

The rearrangement joins TRBV11-2 to TRBJ2-7; D is uncertain. This CDR3 has 14 amino acids. Trimming removed 3 bases at V and 0 bases at J, with 9 bases between. Germline CDR1 and CDR2: SGHAT and FQNNGV. CDR3 residues: CASSFLGSSYEQYF. The CDR3 nucleotides read TGTGCCAGCAGCTTCCTAGGCAGCTCCTACGAGCAGTACTTC.

This chain uses TRBV5-1 with TRBJ2-5, with 7 bases fitting TRBD1. The CDR3 covers 16 residues. V dropped 2 bases and J dropped 4; count of bases not matched to a gene: 11. Germline V gene sequence: CDR1 SGHRS, CDR2 YFSETQ. The CDR3 sequence is CASSLGRGFVGETQYF. CDR3 in DNA: TGCGCCAGCAGCTTAGGCAGGGGGTTCGTGGGAGAGACCCAGTACTTC.

The chain employs TRBV7-6 and TRBJ1-4; 9 nucleotides line up with TRBD1. Germline V CDR1 and CDR2: SGHVS, FNYEAQ. V was pared by 5 bases and J by 2 bases, with 6 bases of the junction left unmatched. There are 16 residues in the CDR3. CDR3 in amino acids: CASSPRTGETNEKLFF. CDR3 DNA sequence: TGTGCCAGCAGCCCTCGGACAGGGGAGACTAATGAAAAACTGTTTTTT.

The rearrangement links TRBV29-1 to TRBJ1-1; D is undetermined. The germline gives CDR1 SQVTM, CDR2 ANQGSEA. The CDR3 has 14 residues. V shed 6 bases and J shed 1 base, with 15 bases lying between them. The chain's CDR3 is CSVPPVIPNTEAFF. CDR3 DNA: TGCAGCGTGCCTCCAGTAATTCCGAACACTGAAGCTTTCTTT. The full variable domain, with the rest looked up from reference TRBV29-1 and TRBJ1-1, is SAVISQKPSRDICQRGTSLTIQCQVDSQVTMMFWYRQQPGQSLTLIATANQGSEATYESGFVIDKFPISRPNLTFSTLTVSNMSPEDSSIYLCSVPPVIPNTEAFFGQGTRLTVV.

The chain couples TRBV7-9 to TRBJ2-7; 8 bases are a match to TRBD1. Germline CDR1 is SEHNR and CDR2 is FQNEAQ (reference sequence). CDR3 length: 13 amino acids. After removal of 5 bases from V and 2 bases from J, the junction contained 2 bases not matched to a gene. In nucleotides, the CDR3 is TGTGCCAGCAGCCAGACAGGGGCCTACGAGCAGTACTTC. It codes for CASSQTGAYEQYF.

The J gene is TRBJ1-1, the V gene TRBV2; TRBD1 matches 8 bases. The germline gives CDR1 SNHLY, CDR2 FYNNEI. The CDR3 length is 13 residues. The junction had 2 bases not matched to a gene; V was cut back by 3 bases and J by 5 bases. The DNA of the CDR3 is TGTGCCAGCAGTGAGACAGGGGCAACTGAAGCTTTCTTT. The encoded protein is CASSETGATEAFF. The variable domain in full, completed from reference TRBV2 and TRBJ1-1, reads EPEVTQTPSHQVTQMGQEVILRCVPISNHLYFYWYRQILGQKVEFLVSFYNNEISEKSEIFDDQFSVERPDGSNFTLKIRSTKLEDSAMYFCASSETGATEAFFGQGTRLTVV.

This sequence joins TRBV3-1 (or the pseudogene TRBV3-2) and TRBJ2-7; D might be TRBD1 (6 bases). The V gene's germline CDR1 is LGHDT and CDR2 YNNKEL (reference sequence). The CDR3 covers 14 residues. Trimming shortened V by 1 base and J by 4 bases, and 11 bases separated the two germline ends. This CDR3 is CASSQGGTLYEQYV. As DNA, the CDR3 is TGTGCCAGCAGCCAAGGAGGGACACTGTACGAGCAGTACGTC.

The V call is TRBV6-6, the J call TRBJ1-1; no firm D call. CDR1 is MNHNY, CDR2 SVGAGI, per germline (reference sequence). This CDR3 spans 15 amino acids. Trimming pared 7 bases from V and 4 bases from J, leaving 19 bases between. The CDR3 protein is CASTTTYTTLTEAFF. As DNA, the CDR3 is TGTGCCAGCACTACTACATACACGACCCTCACTGAAGCTTTCTTT.

The V and J genes are TRBV7-3 and TRBJ2-3; 10 bases align to TRBD2. The CDR3 runs to 16 residues. The junction had 4 bases not matched to a gene; V was cut back by 0 bases and J by 4 bases. Per germline, CDR1 SGHTA and CDR2 FQGTGA. The CDR3 DNA reads TGTGCCAGCAGCTTAACGTTAGCGGGGGGCGCAGATACGCAGTATTTT. Its translation is CASSLTLAGGADTQYF.

This chain connects TRBV28 to TRBJ2-5; tentatively, D is TRBD1 (6 bases). V lost 5 bases to trimming and J lost 4 bases, with 29 bases between them. CDR1 and CDR2 (germline): MDHEN, SYDVKM. There are 19 residues in the CDR3. The CDR3 sequence: CASSPEGTMSRAVGETQYF. The DNA for the CDR3 is TGTGCCAGCAGTCCTGAGGGGACAATGAGCCGGGCAGTGGGAGAGACCCAGTACTTC.

The chain is built from TRBV5-5 and TRBJ1-4; unclear D gene. Deletions cut 4 bases from V and 8 bases from J, with 18 bases between. Germline assignment: CDR1 SGHKS and CDR2 YYEKEE (reference sequence). The CDR3 spans 15 residues. The CDR3 bases are TGTGCCAGCAGCCCAGGTCCGGGGAAGGGAGAAAAACTGTTTTTT. Amino acid sequence: CASSPGPGKGEKLFF.

The chain employs TRBV19 and TRBJ1-1; D remains unclear. This CDR3 region has 14 residues. V dropped 1 base and J dropped 8 bases, with 14 bases sitting between them. Germline loops: CDR1 LNHDA, CDR2 SQIVND (reference sequence). In DNA form, the CDR3 reads TGTGCCAGTAGTATAGGTTCGGGTCTGTGGGAAGCTTTCTTT. It is translated as CASSIGSGLWEAFF. Complete variable domain (other parts from reference TRBV19 and TRBJ1-1): DGGITQSPKYLFRKEGQNVTLSCEQNLNHDAMYWYRQDPGQGLRLIYYSQIVNDFQKGDIAEGYSVSREKKESFPLTVTSAQKNPTAFYLCASSIGSGLWEAFFGQGTRLTVV.

CDR3 nucleotides: TGTGCCAGCACTAGCGGCCGCACAGATACGCAGTATTTT. Its translation is CASTSGRTDTQYF. The genes are TRBV28 and TRBJ2-3, with TRBD2 matching 7 bases. The length of the CDR3 is 13 residues. V lost 7 bases to trimming and J lost 1 base; unmatched junction nucleotides: 2. Per the germline V gene, CDR1 is MDHEN and CDR2 is SYDVKM.

The chain has TRBV7-9 and TRBJ2-7; TRBD1 might be the D (6 bases). The CDR3 contains 16 residues. Trimming cost V 1 base and J 6 bases, with 19 bases left between them. Germline CDR1 reads SEHNR; CDR2 reads FQNEAQ (reference sequence). The chain's CDR3 is CASSLDRVDLSREQYF. The CDR3 bases are TGTGCCAGCAGCTTAGACAGGGTAGATCTCTCCCGCGAGCAGTACTTC.

The chain is built from TRBV27 and TRBJ2-7; TRBD1 matches at 10 bases. CDR1 MNHEY and CDR2 SMNVEV come from the germline V gene (reference sequence). CDR3 size: 15 residues. The V segment lost 5 bases and the J segment 2 bases; nucleotides outside the gene matches: 6. The CDR3 reads CASSSPGQGTYEQYF. The CDR3, as DNA: TGTGCCAGCAGTAGTCCGGGACAGGGGACCTACGAGCAGTACTTC.

The chain uses TRBV27 and TRBJ2-2, with no clear D. Trimming removed 6 bases at V and 5 bases at J, with 13 bases between. The CDR3 is 14 residues long. Germline lookup yields CDR1 MNHEY and CDR2 SMNVEV (reference sequence). In DNA form, the CDR3 reads TGTGCCAGCAGACTCTCCGTAAGAACCGGGGAGCTGTTTTTT. Amino acids: CASRLSVRTGELFF.

The rearrangement links TRBV6-6 to TRBJ2-7; D is perhaps TRBD1 (6 bases). V was pared by 6 bases and J by 2 bases, with 17 bases between. CDR3 length: 15 residues. In germline, CDR1 is MNHNY, CDR2 SVGAGI (reference sequence). CDR3 in amino acids: CASSDTGHLTYEQYV. The CDR3 DNA is TGTGCCAGCAGCGATACGGGACACCTAACCTACGAGCAGTACGTC.

This chain joins TRBV19 and TRBJ2-3; TRBD2 is a possible D gene (5 bases). The V gene lost 8 bases and the J gene lost 5 bases, with 23 bases spanning the gap. Germline CDR1 and CDR2: LNHDA and SQIVND (reference sequence). CDR3 length equals 16 residues. CDR3 in amino acids: CASASLGEGYRDTQYF. The CDR3 bases are TGTGCCAGTGCCTCCCTCGGGGAAGGATATCGAGATACGCAGTATTTT.

This chain connects TRBV24-1 to TRBJ2-5; 12 bases fit TRBD1. Germline lookup yields CDR1 KGHDR and CDR2 SFDVKD. The CDR3 runs 17 residues. V lost 4 bases, J lost 1 base, and 6 bases stayed unmatched. The CDR3 sequence: CATSDSRDRGRQETQYF. The CDR3 DNA follows: TGTGCCACCAGTGACAGCCGGGACAGGGGGCGCCAAGAGACCCAGTACTTC.